This paragraph reports one T cell receptor (beta chain). Its antigen is not yet known. Qualities for individual bases were not recorded, and no much larger clone is one base off. RNA was extracted using the RNeasy kit, and 0.5 to 1 microgram was reverse transcribed with random hexamers. TCR beta CDR3 regions were amplified with the immunoSEQ multiplex PCR assay covering 54 Vbeta and 13 Jbeta segments. PCR amplification bias was corrected using a synthetic template baseline for primer optimization and computational correction. In the source study's methods: Reads were annotated to V, D and J genes according to IMGT and were analyzed with immunoSEQ Analyzer, with only productive sequences retained. To calculate clonality, Shannon entropy was normalized by log2 of the number of productive unique sequences and then subtracted from one. For each patient and control, public and private clones were evaluated among the 100 most prevalent clones. Susac-specific clones were defined as absent from healthy and MS cohorts, over a thousand published viral clones and other ImmuneACCESS disease sequences. The public reads were reprocessed in TCRdb via fastp at Q25 and MiXCR, keeping in-frame beta chains. CDR3 protein sequences are deduplicated, and each keeps its most common genes and DNA. The V and J calls were not made by the authors but by TCRdb's processing. This sample is represented by 200,000 to 300,000 distinct CDR3 sequences; 90% to 96% of them were singletons. The ten largest clones capture approximately 0.094% of the sample.

This sample is drawn from a study of CD8 T cells in Susac syndrome (dated by TCRdb to between 2018 and 2021). Notes on the research overall: Of the Susac syndrome patients who were sequenced, under ten were in clinical remission while roughly 6 had clinically active disease. At blood withdrawal, Susac syndrome patients were therapy-naive, treated with corticosteroids (with IVIg additionally given to some), or treated with IVIg alone. Repertoire sequencing was used to test whether CD8+ T cell activation and differentiation in Susac syndrome was antigen driven. General findings and caveats noted by the study authors: The study acknowledged that relatively few individuals were included in the TCR sequencing and HLA analysis. In patients with Susac syndrome, the CD4+ T cell repertoire showed no detectable clonal expansion.

Taken from the germline V gene, the CDR1 and CDR2 loops are SNHLY and FYNNEI. Deletion took 3 bases off V and 8 bases off J, with a span of 8 bases between the germline ends. The CDR3 contains 12 residues, cysteine and phenylalanine counted. Only the CDR3 region is kept as DNA, spanning 36 bases read in frame from base 1. High-throughput TCR beta sequencing profiled peripheral blood CD8+ and CD4+ T cells from healthy donors, Susac syndrome patients and multiple sclerosis patients. Recently defined diagnostic criteria for definite or probable disease were met by the Susac syndrome patients. Bulk CD8+ and CD4+ T cells were purified by magnetic negative isolation, whereas CD8+ TEMRA cells were enriched by FACS. Blood was drawn into EDTA tubes, processed within 24 hours, and PBMCs were isolated by density gradient centrifugation. PBMCs intended for TCR sequencing were frozen in liquid nitrogen and were later thawed in a 37 degrees C water bath. A purity of at least 90% was achieved for sorted or isolated CD4+, CD8+ and CD8+ TEMRA cells.

This receptor was identified in a human donor with Susac syndrome. The sequenced sample consisted of CD4+ T cells from PBMCs. The sequence joins TRBV2 to TRBJ1-5; the D gene cannot be named for sure. The DNA sequence is as follows: TGTGCCAGCAGTGAGACGCGCAAGCCCCAGCATTTT. Its product reads: CASSETRKPQHF. Here the CDR3 is joined to the reference TRBV2 and TRBJ1-5 genes, and the full variable domain is: EPEVTQTPSHQVTQMGQEVILRCVPISNHLYFYWYRQILGQKVEFLVSFYNNEISEKSEIFDDQFSVERPDGSNFTLKIRSTKLEDSAMYFCASSETRKPQHFGDGTRLSIL.